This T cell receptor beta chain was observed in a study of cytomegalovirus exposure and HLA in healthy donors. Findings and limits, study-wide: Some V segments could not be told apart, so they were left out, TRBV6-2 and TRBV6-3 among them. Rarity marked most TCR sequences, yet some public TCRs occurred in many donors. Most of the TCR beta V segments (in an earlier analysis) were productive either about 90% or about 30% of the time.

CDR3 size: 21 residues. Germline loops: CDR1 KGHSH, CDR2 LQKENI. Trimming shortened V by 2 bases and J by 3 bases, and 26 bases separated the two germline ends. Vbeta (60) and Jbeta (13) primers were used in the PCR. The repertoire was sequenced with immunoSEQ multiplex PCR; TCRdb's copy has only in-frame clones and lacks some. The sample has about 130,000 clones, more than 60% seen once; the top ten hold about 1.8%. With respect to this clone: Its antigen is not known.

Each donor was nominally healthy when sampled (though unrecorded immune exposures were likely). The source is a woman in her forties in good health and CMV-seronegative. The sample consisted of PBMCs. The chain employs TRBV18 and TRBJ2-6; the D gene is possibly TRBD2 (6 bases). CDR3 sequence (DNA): TGTGCCAGCTCACCATTACCCGTCGGACGGAACTCGGGGGTTGGGGCCAACGTCCTGACTTTC. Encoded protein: CASSPLPVGRNSGVGANVLTF.